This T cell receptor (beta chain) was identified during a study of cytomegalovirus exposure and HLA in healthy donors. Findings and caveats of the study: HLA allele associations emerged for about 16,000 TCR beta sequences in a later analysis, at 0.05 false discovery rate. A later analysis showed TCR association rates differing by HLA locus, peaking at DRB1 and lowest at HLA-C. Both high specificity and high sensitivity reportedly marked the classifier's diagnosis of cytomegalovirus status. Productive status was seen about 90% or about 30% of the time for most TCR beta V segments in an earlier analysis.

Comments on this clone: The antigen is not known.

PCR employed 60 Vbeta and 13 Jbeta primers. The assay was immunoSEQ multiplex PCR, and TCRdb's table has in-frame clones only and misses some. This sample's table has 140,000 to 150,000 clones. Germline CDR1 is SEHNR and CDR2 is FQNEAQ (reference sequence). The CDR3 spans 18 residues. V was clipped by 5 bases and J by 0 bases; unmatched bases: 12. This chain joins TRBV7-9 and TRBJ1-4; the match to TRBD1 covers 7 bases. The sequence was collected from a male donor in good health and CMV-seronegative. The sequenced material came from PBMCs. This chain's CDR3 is CASSIIPGTASTNEKLFF. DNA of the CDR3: TGTGCCAGCAGCATAATTCCCGGGACAGCTTCAACTAATGAAAAACTGTTTTTT.